This record looks at one T cell receptor beta chain sequence and its context. This sample is drawn from a study of early T cells in non-severe SARS-CoV-2 infection. V trimming: 8 bases; J trimming: 7 bases; junction bases outside the gene matches: 12. CDR3 length: 14 residues. The germline CDR1 and CDR2 sequences are DFQATT and SNEGSKA (reference sequence). Individually, cDNA molecules had unique molecular identifiers attached to them. TCRdb re-called the 5' RACE reads through MiXCR, storing one row per CDR3 protein. The sample carries tens of thousands of distinct CDR3 sequences, roughly 15% recorded once.

The rearrangement uses TRBV20-1 and TRBJ1-2, with TRBD1 identical over 11 bases. The receptor was derived from an adult who was a healthcare worker with PCR-confirmed SARS-CoV-2 infection or an uninfected control (not recorded which). Sample: whole blood. The CDR3 reads CSLKPGQGARGYTF. The DNA of the CDR3 is TGCAGTCTTAAACCCGGACAGGGGGCGCGTGGCTACACCTTC.